Listed below are T cell receptor beta chains from one sample, sequenced in a study of blood T cells in healthy people across ages. TCRdb re-derived calls from the 5' RACE reads in MiXCR, one entry per CDR3 protein. The table has 1.8 million or so distinct CDR3 sequences, more than 35% seen once. Material: blood. These receptors came from a human donor in good health. The conserved cysteine and the conserved F or W are not part of the CDR3 here. D genes are given only for firm matches. The size field is filled for only some rows; it gives once, few, many or a size class.

j_gene	abundance	v_gene	d_gene	CDR3aa
TRBJ2-3	.	TRBV5-6	.	ASSLMAGLGTDTQY
TRBJ2-3	few	TRBV28	TRBD1	ASSRVGTGLKYNTDTQY
TRBJ2-4	.	TRBV4-3	.	ASSHVPNIQY
TRBJ2-1	.	TRBV29-1	.	SVERDLNEQF
TRBJ2-1	.	TRBV5-4	.	ASSLDHKQF
TRBJ2-7	once	TRBV10-3	.	AISESEALLSYEQY
TRBJ2-5	.	TRBV7-9	.	ASSPRQVETQY
.	.	TRBV20-1	.	SAGVVGRCEQY
TRBJ1-1	once	TRBV25-1	.	ASSELNLHPTGGTEAF
TRBJ2-1	few	TRBV12-3/TRBV12-4	TRBD1	ASTLGGQGMNEQF
TRBJ1-2	.	TRBV15	TRBD1	ATGGYDRGGYGYT
.	.	TRBV28	TRBD1	ASSPTGTGVYEQY
TRBJ2-5	.	TRBV7-8	TRBD2	ASSLVGTSGVQETQY
TRBJ1-1	few	TRBV29-1	TRBD1	SAEVVNAGGQGAF
.	.	TRBV3-1	TRBD1	ASSWDRASYYEQY
TRBJ2-3	.	TRBV5-6	.	ASSFLGEDTQY
TRBJ1-3	.	TRBV24-1	.	ATSFPGGNTIY
TRBJ2-4	few	TRBV21-1	.	ASSKGHNQNIQY
TRBJ2-1	.	TRBV11-2	.	ASSLDLQYSSYNEQF
.	.	TRBV12-3/TRBV12-4	.	AGSHPGLRSETQY